This T cell receptor beta chain was recovered during a study of cytomegalovirus exposure and HLA in healthy donors. The study, taken as a whole, reports: A prior analysis recorded that most TCR beta V segments were productive about 87% or about 30% of the time.

This clone was picked up a small number of times. Antigen specificity is unknown. The PCR ran on 60 Vbeta and 13 Jbeta primers. Produced via immunoSEQ multiplex PCR; TCRdb's table is partial and in-frame only. The sample yields about 190,000 clones, more than 65% seen once. V dropped 3 bases and J dropped 0 bases, with 12 bases sitting between them. CDR1 is WNHNN and CDR2 is SYGVQD in the germline V gene (reference sequence). This CDR3 contains 15 residues. The source is a woman aged 25 to 45 in good health and CMV-seropositive. Input material: PBMCs. This chain uses TRBV10-1 with TRBJ2-7, with D maybe TRBD2 (6 bases). CDR3 coding DNA: TGCGCCAGCAGTGAAAGCGGGTGGGACTCCTACGAGCAGTACTTC. It yields the protein CASSESGWDSYEQYF.